A single sample gave rise to the 11 T cell receptor beta chains below, sequenced in a study of cytomegalovirus exposure and HLA in healthy donors. Produced via immunoSEQ multiplex PCR; TCRdb's table is partial and in-frame only. This table has 150,000 or so clones, 80% to 85% appearing once. The sequencing input was PBMCs. Receptor source: a man in his thirties or forties in good health and CMV-seropositive.

The rearrangement links TRBV10-3 to TRBJ2-7; D is unresolved. V lost 3 bases and J lost 2, with 5 bases in between. The germline gives CDR1 ENHRY, CDR2 SYGVKD. This CDR3 region has 12 residues. The CDR3: CAISELPYEQYF. As DNA, the CDR3 is TGTGCCATCAGTGAACTACCCTACGAGCAGTACTTC.

This sequence joins TRBV5-4 and TRBJ2-7, with D perhaps matching TRBD1 (6 bases). CDR3 length: 19 residues. In germline, CDR1 is SGHNT, CDR2 YYREEE (reference sequence). V dropped 5 bases and J dropped 1 base, with 28 bases sitting between them. This chain's CDR3 is CASRPIKTPGHRLSYEQYF. The CDR3 bases are TGTGCCAGCAGACCTATTAAAACACCGGGACACAGACTATCCTACGAGCAGTACTTC.

The V and J genes are TRBV7-8 and TRBJ1-5; a possible D gene is TRBD1 (5 bases). Germline assignment: CDR1 SGHVS and CDR2 FQNEAQ. V lost 5 bases, J lost 1 base, and 9 bases lay in between. The length of the CDR3 is 14 residues. The CDR3 DNA is TGTGCCAGCAGCACAGGAGCGAGCAATCAGCCCCAGCATTTT. The encoded protein is CASSTGASNQPQHF.

V and J are TRBV20-1 and TRBJ2-7; D possibly corresponds to TRBD2 (5 bases). Trimming removed 5 bases from V and 3 bases from J, with 8 bases in between. Germline loops: CDR1 DFQATT, CDR2 SNEGSKA (reference sequence). The CDR3 spans 11 residues. CDR3 sequence reads: CSAPRDYEQYF. CDR3 coding DNA: TGCAGTGCTCCACGGGACTACGAGCAGTACTTC.

The chain has TRBV7-9 and TRBJ2-4; 9 bases are shared with TRBD1. J lost 2 bases, V lost 8 bases, and 4 bases had no gene match. Germline V gives CDR1 SEHNR, CDR2 FQNEAQ (reference sequence). This CDR3 has 14 amino acids. This chain's CDR3 is CASGDRASKNIQYF. The CDR3 DNA reads TGTGCCAGCGGGGACAGGGCATCCAAAAACATTCAGTACTTC.

The chain combines TRBV19 with TRBJ2-1; 9 bases are shared with TRBD1. Unmatched junction bases numbered 6, after V lost 7 bases and J lost 5 bases. The CDR3 sequence is 14 residues long. The germline CDR1 and CDR2 sequences are LNHDA and SQIVND (reference sequence). CDR3 DNA sequence: TGTGCCAGTAATCCGGGACAGGGACACAATGAGCAGTTCTTC. Its protein is CASNPGQGHNEQFF.

This rearrangement joins TRBV5-1 to TRBJ2-1, with TRBD1 matching over 7 bases. The CDR3 consists of 15 residues. Germline loops: CDR1 SGHRS, CDR2 YFSETQ. V shed 4 bases, J shed 4 bases, and the junction held 8 bases outside the gene matches. CDR3 loop: CASSPRDSLYNEQFF. The DNA for the CDR3 is TGCGCCAGCAGCCCCCGGGACAGTCTTTACAATGAGCAGTTCTTC. The whole variable domain, filled in from reference TRBV5-1 and TRBJ2-1, reads KAGVTQTPRYLIKTRGQQVTLSCSPISGHRSVSWYQQTPGQGLQFLFEYFSETQRNKGNFPGRFSGRQFSNSRSEMNVSTLELGDSALYLCASSPRDSLYNEQFFGPGTRLTVL.

The genes are TRBV2 and TRBJ1-3; TRBD1 aligns across 7 bases. With 7 bases clipped from V and 4 bases from J, the junction kept 10 bases outside the gene matches. The length of the CDR3 is 15 residues. From germline, CDR1 is SNHLY and CDR2 FYNNEI. The CDR3 is CASTYAMDRGNTIYF. DNA of the CDR3: TGTGCCAGCACCTACGCTATGGACAGGGGAAACACCATATATTTT.

This chain uses TRBV5-1 with TRBJ2-2; D ambiguous. Looked up from germline, CDR1 is SGHRS and CDR2 is YFSETQ. This CDR3 region has 15 residues. V was trimmed by 4 bases and J by 0 bases, leaving 10 bases between them. CDR3: CASSLSLTNTGELFF. The CDR3 nucleotides read TGCGCCAGCAGCCTTAGCCTGACGAACACCGGGGAGCTGTTTTTT. Complete variable domain (other parts from reference TRBV5-1 and TRBJ2-2): KAGVTQTPRYLIKTRGQQVTLSCSPISGHRSVSWYQQTPGQGLQFLFEYFSETQRNKGNFPGRFSGRQFSNSRSEMNVSTLELGDSALYLCASSLSLTNTGELFFGEGSRLTVL.

This clone was picked up one time. J is TRBJ2-1 and V is TRBV4-2, with a possible D match to TRBD2 (7 bases). With 0 bases removed from V and 7 bases from J, the gap between germline ends came to 19 bases. Germline CDR1 is LGHNA and CDR2 is YNFKEQ. The CDR3 has 17 residues. The CDR3 DNA follows: TGTGCCAGCAGCCAAGAGGGGAGGGGGGCAAGGGGAAATGAGCAGTTCTTC. Translated, it gives CASSQEGRGARGNEQFF.

The chain couples TRBV27 to TRBJ1-1; no definite D call. The germline V and J ends were trimmed by 3 bases and 10 bases, with 15 bases remaining between them. This CDR3 is built from 13 residues. The germline gives CDR1 MNHEY, CDR2 SMNVEV (reference sequence). This chain's CDR3 is CASSFGRPEGAFF. The CDR3 DNA is TGTGCCAGCAGTTTTGGACGGCCAGAGGGAGCTTTCTTT.